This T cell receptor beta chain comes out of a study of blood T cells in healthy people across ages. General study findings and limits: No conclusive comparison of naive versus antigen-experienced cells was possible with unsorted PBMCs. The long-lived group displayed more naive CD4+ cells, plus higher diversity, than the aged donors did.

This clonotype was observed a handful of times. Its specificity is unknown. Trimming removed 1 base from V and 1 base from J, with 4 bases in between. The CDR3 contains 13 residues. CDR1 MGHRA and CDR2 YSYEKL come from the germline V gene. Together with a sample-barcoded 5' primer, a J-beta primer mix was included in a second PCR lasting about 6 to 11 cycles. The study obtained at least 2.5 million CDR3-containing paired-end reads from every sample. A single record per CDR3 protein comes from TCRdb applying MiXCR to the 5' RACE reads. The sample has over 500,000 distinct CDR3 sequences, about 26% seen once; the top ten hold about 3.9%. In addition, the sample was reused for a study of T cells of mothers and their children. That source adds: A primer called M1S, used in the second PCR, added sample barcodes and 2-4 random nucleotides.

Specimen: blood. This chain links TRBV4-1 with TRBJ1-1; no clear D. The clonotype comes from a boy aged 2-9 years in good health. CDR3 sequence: CASSQVPNTEAFF. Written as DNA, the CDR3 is TGCGCCAGCAGCCAAGTTCCGAACACTGAAGCTTTCTTT.